Presented here are 17 T cell receptor beta chains from one specimen sequenced in a study of cytomegalovirus exposure and HLA in healthy donors. 13 Jbeta primers and 60 Vbeta primers were used for the PCR. Profiled with immunoSEQ multiplex PCR; TCRdb holds only in-frame clones, not every one. The sample has some 150,000 clones; approximately 71% are singletons. Sample: PBMCs. These receptors all come from a man aged 35-49 years in good health and CMV-seronegative.

This clone was found a few times. This same CDR3 is encoded by further DNA sequences in the sample. V is TRBV4-2 and J is TRBJ2-7, with D possibly being TRBD1 (7 bases). Germline values: CDR1 LGHNA, CDR2 YNFKEQ. V was cut by 1 base and J by 0 bases, with 10 bases left in between. This CDR3 has 15 residues. The CDR3 reads CASSQVRDSSYEQYF. The CDR3 nucleotides are TGTGCCAGCAGCCAAGTGCGGGACAGCTCCTACGAGCAGTACTTC.

V is TRBV5-1 and J is TRBJ2-7, with unresolved D. This CDR3 region has 19 residues. Trimming removed 0 bases at V and 2 bases at J, with 24 bases between. Per germline, CDR1 SGHRS and CDR2 YFSETQ. Here the CDR3 DNA reads TGCGCCAGCAGCTTGGTGGCACCGGTAAACTACCTAACCCCCTACGAGCAGTACTTC. Translation: CASSLVAPVNYLTPYEQYF.

The gene calls are TRBV29-1 and TRBJ1-4; D gene uncertain. The CDR3 is made up of 14 amino acids. Between the trimmed V and J ends, which lost 7 bases and 4 bases, there was a span of 16 bases. Germline CDR1 SQVTM, CDR2 ANQGSEA. The chain's CDR3 is CSATLGVINEKLFF. Here the CDR3 DNA reads TGCAGCGCTACCCTGGGAGTTATTAATGAAAAACTGTTTTTT. Combining the CDR3 with reference TRBV29-1 and TRBJ1-4 gives the whole variable domain SAVISQKPSRDICQRGTSLTIQCQVDSQVTMMFWYRQQPGQSLTLIATANQGSEATYESGFVIDKFPISRPNLTFSTLTVSNMSPEDSSIYLCSATLGVINEKLFFGSGTQLSVL.

The V and J genes are TRBV6-1 and TRBJ1-6, with D hard to call. Trimming cost V 0 bases and J 14 bases, with 8 bases left between them. Germline loops: CDR1 MNHNS, CDR2 SASEGT. The length of the CDR3 is 12 residues. CDR3 sequence reads: CASSEAGCALHF. The CDR3 DNA reads TGTGCCAGCAGTGAAGCGGGCTGCGCCCTCCACTTT.

The chain recombines TRBV2 with TRBJ2-5, with 11 nucleotides matching TRBD2. Germline V gene sequence: CDR1 SNHLY, CDR2 FYNNEI. The CDR3 consists of 16 residues. V shed 4 bases, J shed 1 base, and the junction held 5 bases outside the gene matches. The CDR3: CASSGRLAGTQETQYF. CDR3 sequence (DNA): TGTGCCAGCAGTGGGAGACTAGCGGGGACCCAAGAGACCCAGTACTTC.

The chain combines TRBV5-1 with TRBJ2-1; TRBD2 is a possible D gene (5 bases). The germline V gene encodes CDR1 SGHRS and CDR2 YFSETQ. Trimming took off 0 bases at V and 4 bases at J, with 8 bases between the two ends. This CDR3 has 14 residues. The CDR3 spells CASSLVLAYNEQFF. CDR3 sequence (DNA): TGCGCCAGCAGCTTGGTTTTAGCGTACAATGAGCAGTTCTTC.

The V and J genes are TRBV18 and TRBJ1-2, with 7 bases that match TRBD1. Germline-derived CDR1 and CDR2 are KGHSH and LQKENI. After removal of 3 bases from V and 5 bases from J, the junction contained 6 bases not matched to a gene. The CDR3 is 14 residues long. The CDR3 sequence: CASSPRGTEYGYTF. Here the CDR3 DNA reads TGTGCCAGCTCACCCCGCGGGACAGAGTATGGCTACACCTTC.

V and J are TRBV6-1 and TRBJ1-2, with D perhaps TRBD1 (5 bases). This CDR3 is 13 amino acids long. Between the trimmed V and J ends, which lost 6 bases and 8 bases, there was a span of 16 bases. Per the germline V gene, CDR1 is MNHNS and CDR2 is SASEGT. CDR3 amino acids: CASSGDSRYGYTF. The DNA of the CDR3 is TGTGCCAGCAGCGGCGACAGCAGATACGGCTACACCTTC.

This clone occurred a few times. The V gene is TRBV5-1, the J gene TRBJ1-1; 11 bases line up with TRBD1. Per germline, CDR1 SGHRS and CDR2 YFSETQ. V dropped 5 bases and J dropped 0; count of bases not matched to a gene: 3. The CDR3 runs to 15 residues. DNA of the CDR3: TGCGCCAGCAGTGGACAGGGGGCTATGAACACTGAAGCTTTCTTT. Protein: CASSGQGAMNTEAFF.

The V gene is TRBV28, the J gene TRBJ1-4; a possible D gene is TRBD1 (5 bases). Germline CDR1 and CDR2: MDHEN and SYDVKM. The V end was cut by 5 bases, the J end by 5 bases, with 24 bases between. The CDR3 runs to 18 residues. This CDR3 reads CASSPIYGGGKANEKLFF. The CDR3 DNA sequence: TGTGCCAGCAGTCCTATTTACGGGGGAGGAAAAGCCAATGAAAAACTGTTTTTT.

The V call is TRBV27, the J call TRBJ1-5, with 11 bases matching TRBD1. Trimming removed 6 bases from V and 5 bases from J; junction bases left unmatched: 6. This CDR3 has 15 amino acids. CDR1 and CDR2 (germline): MNHEY, SMNVEV (reference sequence). CDR3 protein: CASRTGTGGHQPQHF. DNA of the CDR3: TGTGCCAGCAGAACCGGGACAGGGGGACATCAGCCCCAGCATTTT.

The chain uses TRBV29-1 and TRBJ2-6, with D maybe TRBD2 (6 bases). V was pared by 6 bases and J by 0 bases, with 12 bases between. There are 15 residues in the CDR3. Germline V gene data show CDR1 as SQVTM and CDR2 as ANQGSEA. As DNA, the CDR3 is TGCAGCGTCGGGGACTGGAGCTCTGGGGCCAACGTCCTGACTTTC. This translates into CSVGDWSSGANVLTF.

The genes are TRBV5-6 and TRBJ1-4; D perhaps matches TRBD1 (6 bases). In germline, CDR1 is SGHDT, CDR2 YYEEEE. This CDR3 has 18 residues. V lost 2 bases and J 1 base, leaving 18 bases between the germline ends. This chain's CDR3 is CASSLGMGARRTNEKLFF. The DNA of the CDR3 is TGTGCCAGCAGCTTAGGCATGGGGGCACGAAGAACTAATGAAAAACTGTTTTTT.

The rearrangement links TRBV2 to TRBJ2-7; 7 bases are shared with TRBD1. CDR1 and CDR2 from the germline V gene are SNHLY and FYNNEI. The CDR3 length is 12 residues. V lost 11 bases and J lost 2; bases outside the gene matches: 6. Written as DNA, the CDR3 is TGTGCCGTTAGCGACAGGGCCTACGAGCAGTACTTC. The encoded protein is CAVSDRAYEQYF.

V and J are TRBV9 and TRBJ2-7, with TRBD2 as a possible D gene (6 bases). The CDR3 is made up of 14 amino acids. Germline V gene sequence: CDR1 SGDLS, CDR2 YYNGEE. Between the trimmed V and J ends, which lost 0 bases and 5 bases, there was a span of 12 bases. CDR3 in amino acids: CASSVAGDRDEQYF. CDR3 nucleotide sequence: TGTGCCAGCAGCGTAGCGGGGGATCGGGACGAGCAGTACTTC.

This chain connects TRBV9 to TRBJ2-3, with 9 bases lining up with TRBD2. The J segment lost 2 bases and the V segment lost 0 bases, leaving 4 bases of the junction unmatched. The CDR3 sequence is 16 residues long. CDR1 and CDR2 (germline): SGDLS, YYNGEE. CDR3 DNA: TGTGCCAGCAGCGTAGGCCAGCGGGGGGCCACAGATACGCAGTATTTT. It specifies CASSVGQRGATDTQYF.

Here the CDR3 DNA reads TGTGCCAGCTTAAGGGGGAACACCGGGGAGCTGTTTTTT. This codes for CASLRGNTGELFF. The chain couples TRBV2 to TRBJ2-2, with D perhaps matching TRBD1 (5 bases). The V gene's germline CDR1 is SNHLY and CDR2 FYNNEI. The CDR3 has 13 amino acids. V was pared by 8 bases and J by 1 base, with 8 bases between.